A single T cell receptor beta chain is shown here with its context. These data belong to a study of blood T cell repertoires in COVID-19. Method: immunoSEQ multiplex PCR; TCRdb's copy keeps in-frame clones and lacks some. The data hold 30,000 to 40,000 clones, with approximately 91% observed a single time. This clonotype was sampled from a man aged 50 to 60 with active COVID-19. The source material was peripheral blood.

The CDR3 is CASSSNRDRVYEQYF. Written as DNA, the CDR3 is TGTGCCAGCAGTTCGAACCGGGACAGGGTATACGAGCAGTACTTC. The rearrangement uses TRBV6-5 and TRBJ2-7; 9 nucleotides match TRBD1. This CDR3 has 15 residues. The germline gives CDR1 MNHEY, CDR2 SVGAGI. The ends lost 4 bases at V and 4 bases at J; junction bases unmatched: 8.